Included here is one T cell receptor (beta chain) sequence, with context. The CDR3 is made up of 16 amino acids. CDR1 is MNHEY, CDR2 SMNVEV, per germline (reference sequence). V shed 5 bases, J shed 4 bases, and the junction held 12 bases outside the gene matches. The protocol was immunoSEQ multiplex PCR, while the TCRdb copy is restricted to in-frame clones and leaves out a portion. The profile shows about 270,000 clones, approximately 91% of them singletons. This record belongs to a study of blood T cell repertoires in COVID-19. This chain uses TRBV27 with TRBJ2-7; TRBD1 aligns across 9 bases. The origin of this receptor is a person aged 18 to 30 with COVID-19, enrolled during active disease. Sequences were obtained from peripheral blood. The CDR3: CASSPSLGTGKYEQYF. The CDR3 coding sequence is TGTGCCAGCAGTCCCTCCCTGGGGACAGGGAAGTACGAGCAGTACTTC.